The text below deals with one T cell receptor beta chain. This clonotype was observed at least ten times. Its antigen has not been determined. One base away there is no much larger clone; base qualities are not given. This record comes from a study of T cells in Graves' hyperthyroidism and ophthalmopathy (dated by TCRdb to the late 2010s). About the full investigation: Peripheral blood was collected at initial diagnosis, before any treatment. To identify distinguishing TCR V-J signatures, a discovery cohort of about 95 patients was used, comprising approximately 40 with Graves' ophthalmopathy and some 60 with stable Graves' hyperthyroidism. Prospective prediction of ophthalmopathy was tested in an independent validation cohort consisting of fewer than 20 hyperthyroidism patients and approximately 16 patients who later progressed to ophthalmopathy. The roughly 91 discovery patients were randomly divided into training and test sets at a 7:3 ratio. In addition, the study compared T-cell repertoires in thyroid tissue and in blood from six Graves' hyperthyroidism patients. Once sampling was done, hyperthyroidism patients were given methimazole at a starting dose of 30 mg daily, whereas ophthalmopathy patients were given high-dose intravenous methylprednisolone. TCR Vbeta CDR3 sequencing of around 130 peripheral blood samples (more than 40 ophthalmopathy, under 80 hyperthyroidism and about 17 progressor patients) is reported in the paper. Results the study describes overall, beyond this receptor: Ophthalmopathy was separated from stable hyperthyroidism by a 13 V-J signature model, with just over 85% sensitivity and roughly 81% specificity obtained in cross-validation and 80%/75% obtained in testing. No statistical method was used to fix the sample size in advance, and group allocation was not hidden from the investigators. Most expanded thyroid clonotypes (frequency above 0.001) were also found in blood, which suggests that blood repertoires may mirror thyroid immune responses. In validation, the model predicted progression to ophthalmopathy with 60% to 71% sensitivity and approximately 74% specificity, a median of about 6.7 months before onset.

The TCR beta CDR3 regions were amplified from RNA transcripts. For the first round of RT-PCR on the TCR CDR3, the HTBI primer set was used together with the Qiagen OneStep RT-PCR kit. Libraries were constructed in a second round of multiplex PCR, after which size selection and purification were carried out. Paired-end sequencing of the libraries was performed with 100 bp reads on an Illumina HiSeq2000. In the source study's methods: SOAPnuke was used to process the raw data, removing reads that contained adapters or uncalled bases, had a mean Phred below 15, or lacked an exact match to the constant primer or identifier. High-quality paired reads were merged using COPE v1.2.5, and each unique nucleotide sequence was defined as a clonotype. MiTCR v1.1 was used to align clonotypes to the IMGT TRBV, TRBD and TRBJ reference segments. Analysis was restricted to V-J combinations with a frequency above 0.0001, which covered roughly 99% of repertoires. The TCS score was defined as F50 (clonal expansion) divided by E x V (chaos), with BLOSUM62-based TCRdist calculated between CDR3 peptides within each V-J. Welch's t-statistics and random forest reduced approximately 520 V-J features to about 13, which were used in a naive Bayes classifier (R e1071). The public reads were reanalyzed by TCRdb: fastp trimming at Q25, MiXCR alignment, in-frame beta chains only. For every CDR3 protein sequence, its rows merge into one entry that carries the most common genes and DNA. These V and J calls originate from TCRdb's pipeline instead of the authors' own analysis. The sample includes roughly 420,000 distinct CDR3 sequences, with roughly 13% observed a single time. In total, the top ten clones hold less than 6.5% of the sample.

V trim: 2 bases; J trim: 1 base; unmatched bases: 8. CDR1 is given as DFQATT and CDR2 as SNEGSKA, both from the germline V gene (reference sequence). From cysteine to phenylalanine, the CDR3 is 15 amino acids long. The sequence is cut down to CDR3 DNA, 45 bases in frame from base 1. A patient counted as having stable Graves' hyperthyroidism if no progression to ophthalmopathy occurred over 18 months of follow-up. Hyperthyroidism patients were aged 18 to 65 years and newly diagnosed, with disease duration of less than 2 months. Any patient with an uncontrolled infection, another autoimmune disease, pregnancy or lactation was excluded. Clinical symptoms, serum thyroxine and TRAb, thyroid ultrasound, and orbital computed tomography formed the basis for the diagnoses. PBMCs were separated from roughly 9.6 ml of fresh peripheral blood using Ficoll-Paque density gradient centrifugation. Total RNA was extracted with Trizol reagent, and quality was checked on an Agilent 2100 Bioanalyzer.

This sequence uses TRBV20-1 and TRBJ2-7; 7 central nucleotides agree with TRBD1. This receptor was identified in a woman aged 18-29 years with Graves' hyperthyroidism. The sequencing input was blood. In nucleotides, the sequence is TGCAGTGCTAGACCTGGGGACAGAACTTCCTACGAGCAGTACTTC. It is translated as CSARPGDRTSYEQYF.